This T cell receptor (beta chain) was sequenced during a study of identical twins. Overall study findings and caveats: Diverse VJ usage suggested most zero-insertion clonotypes were not invariant T cells.

TCRdb re-called the 5' RACE reads with MiXCR, one entry per CDR3 protein. The sample lists roughly 190,000 distinct CDR3 sequences, roughly 15% occurring once. Only a few counts were recorded for this clonotype. Its antigen is not identified. These data also formed part of another study, on T cells expressing NK-cell markers. That work contributes: Investigators obtained TCR beta repertoires from sorted CD3+CD56+NKG2C+, CD3+CD56+NKG2C- and CD3+CD56-NKG2C+ T cells. It remained uncertain whether the expanded NKG2C+ T cell clones were specific for HCMV antigens.

This receptor was identified in a woman under 30 in good health. The sequenced sample consisted of CD8+ T cells sorted from blood.

Written as DNA, the CDR3 is TGTGCCAGCGGAAGGGACCGCTATTCCTACGAGCAGTACTTC. Protein: CASGRDRYSYEQYF. The chain has TRBV27 and TRBJ2-7; D assignment may be TRBD1 or TRBD2 (5 bases each). The V and J ends lost 8 bases and 1 base respectively, with 15 bases between them. The CDR3 consists of 14 residues. CDR1 and CDR2 from the germline V gene are MNHEY and SMNVEV (reference sequence).